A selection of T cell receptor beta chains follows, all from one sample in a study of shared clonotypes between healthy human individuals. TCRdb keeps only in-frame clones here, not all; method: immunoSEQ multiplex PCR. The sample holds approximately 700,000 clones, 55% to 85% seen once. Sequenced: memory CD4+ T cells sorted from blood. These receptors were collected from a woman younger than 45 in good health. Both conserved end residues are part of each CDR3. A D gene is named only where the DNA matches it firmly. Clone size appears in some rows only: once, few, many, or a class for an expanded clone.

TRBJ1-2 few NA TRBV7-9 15 TGTGCCAGCAGCTACCAGGACGGGGGCTACTATGGCTACACCTTC CASSYQDGGYYGYTF
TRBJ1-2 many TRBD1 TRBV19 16 TGTGCCAGTAGTCCCGGAGGGACAGGGATAAACTATGGCTACACCTTC CASSPGGTGINYGYTF
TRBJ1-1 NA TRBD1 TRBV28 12 TGTGCCAGCAGTAACAGGGGGCGCGGAGCTTTCTTT CASSNRGRGAFF
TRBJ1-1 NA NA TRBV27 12 TGTGCCAGCAGTTTATCCGGGAGGGAGGCTTTCTTT CASSLSGREAFF
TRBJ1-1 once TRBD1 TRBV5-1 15 TGCGCCAGCAGCTCCCGGACAGGGGGATTGACTGAAGCTTTCTTT CASSSRTGGLTEAFF
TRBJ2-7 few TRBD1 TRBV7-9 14 TGTGCCAGCAGCTCGACAGGGTGGGCCTACGAGCAGTACTTC CASSSTGWAYEQYF
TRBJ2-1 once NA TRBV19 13 TGTGCCAGTATGGAGCGCCCTTACAATGAGCAGTTCTTC CASMERPYNEQFF
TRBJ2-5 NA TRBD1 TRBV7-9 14 TGTGCCAGCAGCCTCCGGGACAGACTAGAGACCCAGTACTTC CASSLRDRLETQYF
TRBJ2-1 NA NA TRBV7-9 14 TGTGCCAGCAGCTTAGACGGGGATTACAATGAGCAGTTCTTC CASSLDGDYNEQFF
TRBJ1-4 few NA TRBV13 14 TGTGCCAGCAGCTTGGGCAGGGTTAATGAAAAACTGTTTTTT CASSLGRVNEKLFF
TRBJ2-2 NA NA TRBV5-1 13 TGCGCCAGCAGCTTGGACTTGACCGGGGAGCTGTTTTTT CASSLDLTGELFF